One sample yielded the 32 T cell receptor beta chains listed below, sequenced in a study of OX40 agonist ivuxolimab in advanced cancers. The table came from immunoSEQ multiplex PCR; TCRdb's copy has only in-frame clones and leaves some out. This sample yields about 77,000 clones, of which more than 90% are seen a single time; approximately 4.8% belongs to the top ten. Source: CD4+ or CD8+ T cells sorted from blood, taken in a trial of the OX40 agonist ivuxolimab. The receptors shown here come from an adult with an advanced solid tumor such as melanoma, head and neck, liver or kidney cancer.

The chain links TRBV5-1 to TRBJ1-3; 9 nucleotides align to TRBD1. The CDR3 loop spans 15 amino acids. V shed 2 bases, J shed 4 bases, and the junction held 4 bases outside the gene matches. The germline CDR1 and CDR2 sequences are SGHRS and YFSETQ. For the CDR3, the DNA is TGCGCCAGCAGCTTCGGGACAGGGATAGGAAACACCATATATTTT. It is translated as CASSFGTGIGNTIYF.

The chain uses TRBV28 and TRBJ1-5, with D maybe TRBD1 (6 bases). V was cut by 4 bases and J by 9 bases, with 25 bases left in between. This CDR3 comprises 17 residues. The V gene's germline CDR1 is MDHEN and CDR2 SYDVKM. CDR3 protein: CASSSGEGVTRESPQHF. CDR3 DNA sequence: TGTGCCAGCAGTTCAGGGGAAGGCGTCACCCGTGAGTCGCCCCAGCATTTT.

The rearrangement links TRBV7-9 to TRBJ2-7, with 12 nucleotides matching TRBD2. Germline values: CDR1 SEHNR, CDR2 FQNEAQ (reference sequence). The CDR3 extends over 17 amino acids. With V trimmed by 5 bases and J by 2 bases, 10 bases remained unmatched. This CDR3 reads CASSIGTSGSLPYEQYF. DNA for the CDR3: TGTGCCAGCAGCATAGGGACTAGCGGGTCCCTACCCTACGAGCAGTACTTC.

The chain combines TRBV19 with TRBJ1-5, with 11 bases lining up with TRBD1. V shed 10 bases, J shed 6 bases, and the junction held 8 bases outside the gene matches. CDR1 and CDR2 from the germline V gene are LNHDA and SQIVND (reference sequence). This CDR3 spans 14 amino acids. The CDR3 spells CATSDRGLIQPQHF. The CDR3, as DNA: TGTGCCACCTCGGACAGGGGGCTAATTCAGCCCCAGCATTTT.

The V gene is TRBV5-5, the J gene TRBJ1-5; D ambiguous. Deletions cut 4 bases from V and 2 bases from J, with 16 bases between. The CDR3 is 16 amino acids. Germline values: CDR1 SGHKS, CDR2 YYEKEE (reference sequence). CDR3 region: CASSARLGGGNQPQHF. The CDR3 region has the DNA TGTGCCAGCAGCGCAAGACTAGGAGGAGGCAATCAGCCCCAGCATTTT.

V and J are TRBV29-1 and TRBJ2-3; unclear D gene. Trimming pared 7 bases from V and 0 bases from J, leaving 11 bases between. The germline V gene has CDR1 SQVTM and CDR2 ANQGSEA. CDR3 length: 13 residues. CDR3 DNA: TGCAGCGGCCTTAAAGGTAGCACAGATACGCAGTATTTT. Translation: CSGLKGSTDTQYF.

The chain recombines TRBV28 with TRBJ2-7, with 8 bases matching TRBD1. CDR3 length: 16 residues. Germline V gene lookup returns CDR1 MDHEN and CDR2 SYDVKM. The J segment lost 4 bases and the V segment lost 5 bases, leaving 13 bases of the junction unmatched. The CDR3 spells CASSLTGAGRNYEQYF. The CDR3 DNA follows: TGTGCCAGCAGTCTGACAGGGGCGGGGCGAAATTACGAGCAGTACTTC.

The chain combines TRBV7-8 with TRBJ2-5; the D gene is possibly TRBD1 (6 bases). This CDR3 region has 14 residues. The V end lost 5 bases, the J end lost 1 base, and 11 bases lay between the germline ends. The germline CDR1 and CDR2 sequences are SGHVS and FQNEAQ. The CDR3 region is CASSRRDIQETQYF. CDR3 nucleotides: TGTGCCAGCAGCCGCCGGGACATCCAAGAGACCCAGTACTTC.

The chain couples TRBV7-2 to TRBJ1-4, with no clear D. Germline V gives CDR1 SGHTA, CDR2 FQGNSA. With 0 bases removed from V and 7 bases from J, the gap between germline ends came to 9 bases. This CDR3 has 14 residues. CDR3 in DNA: TGTGCCAGCAGCTTAGCGGCAGGTCTTGAAAAACTGTTTTTT. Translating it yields CASSLAAGLEKLFF.

The CDR3 protein is CASSSNTGGRETQYF. CDR3 coding DNA: TGCGCCAGCAGCTCTAATACAGGGGGTAGGGAGACCCAGTACTTC. The rearrangement joins TRBV5-1 to TRBJ2-5; 8 bases align to TRBD1. Trimming at V came to 3 bases and at J to 5 bases, leaving 9 bases not matched to a gene. CDR1 is SGHRS and CDR2 is YFSETQ in the germline V gene. The CDR3 covers 15 residues.

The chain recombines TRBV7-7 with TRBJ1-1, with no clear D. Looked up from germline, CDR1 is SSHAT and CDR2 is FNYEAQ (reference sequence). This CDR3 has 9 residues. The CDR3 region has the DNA TGTGCTGTAGACCCTGAAGCTTTCTTT. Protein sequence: CAVDPEAFF. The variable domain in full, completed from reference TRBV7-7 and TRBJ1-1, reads GAGVSQSPRYKVTKRGQDVTLRCDPISSHATLYWYQQALGQGPEFLTYFNYEAQPDKSGLPSDRFSAERPEGSISTLTIQRTEQRDSAMYRCAVDPEAFFGQGTRLTVV.

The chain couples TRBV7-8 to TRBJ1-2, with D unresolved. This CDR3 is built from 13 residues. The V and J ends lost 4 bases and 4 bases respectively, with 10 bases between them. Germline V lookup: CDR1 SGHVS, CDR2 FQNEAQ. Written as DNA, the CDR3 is TGTGCCAGCAGCTCCCTGACAAGCTATGGCTACACCTTC. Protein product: CASSSLTSYGYTF.

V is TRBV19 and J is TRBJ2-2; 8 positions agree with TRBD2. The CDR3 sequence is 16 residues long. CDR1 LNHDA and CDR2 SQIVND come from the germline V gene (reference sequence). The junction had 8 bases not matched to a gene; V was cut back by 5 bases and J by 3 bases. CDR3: CASSDSGTSHTGELFF. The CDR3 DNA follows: TGTGCCAGTAGTGATTCCGGGACTAGTCACACCGGGGAGCTGTTTTTT.

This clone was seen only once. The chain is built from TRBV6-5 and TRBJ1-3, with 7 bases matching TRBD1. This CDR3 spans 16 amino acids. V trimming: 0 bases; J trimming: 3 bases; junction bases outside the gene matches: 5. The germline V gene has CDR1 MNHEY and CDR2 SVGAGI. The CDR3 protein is CASSYSRTGSGNTIYF. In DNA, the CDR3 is TGTGCCAGCAGTTACTCGCGGACAGGCAGTGGAAACACCATATATTTT.

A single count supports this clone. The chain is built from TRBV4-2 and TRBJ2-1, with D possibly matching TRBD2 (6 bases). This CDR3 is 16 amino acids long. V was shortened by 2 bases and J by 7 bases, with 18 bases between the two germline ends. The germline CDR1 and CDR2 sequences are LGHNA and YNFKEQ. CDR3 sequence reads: CASSQLSGDLRNEQFF. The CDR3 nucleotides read TGTGCCAGCAGCCAACTTAGCGGAGATCTCCGGAATGAGCAGTTCTTC.

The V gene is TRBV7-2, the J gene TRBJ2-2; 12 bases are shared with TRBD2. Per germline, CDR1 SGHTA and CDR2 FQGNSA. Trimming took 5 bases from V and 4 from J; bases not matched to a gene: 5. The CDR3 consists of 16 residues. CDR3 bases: TGTGCCAGCAGCACCAGGACTAGCGGGATCACCGGGGAGCTGTTTTTT. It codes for CASSTRTSGITGELFF. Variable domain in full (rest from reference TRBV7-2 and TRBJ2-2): GAGVSQSPSNKVTEKGKDVELRCDPISGHTALYWYRQSLGQGLEFLIYFQGNSAPDKSGLPSDRFSAERTGGSVSTLTIQRTQQEDSAVYLCASSTRTSGITGELFFGEGSRLTVL.

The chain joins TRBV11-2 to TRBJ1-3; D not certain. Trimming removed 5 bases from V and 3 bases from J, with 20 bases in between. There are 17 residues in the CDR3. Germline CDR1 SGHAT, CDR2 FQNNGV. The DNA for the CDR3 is TGTGCCAGCAGCCTCTCCCAATCCGGGCTGGGTGGAAACACCATATATTTT. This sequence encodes CASSLSQSGLGGNTIYF.

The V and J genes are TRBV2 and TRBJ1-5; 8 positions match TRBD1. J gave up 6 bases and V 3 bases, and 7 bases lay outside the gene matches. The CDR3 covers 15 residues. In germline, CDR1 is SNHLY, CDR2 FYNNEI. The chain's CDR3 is CASSDGTGRVQPQHF. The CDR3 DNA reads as TGTGCCAGCAGTGACGGGACAGGCCGAGTTCAGCCCCAGCATTTT. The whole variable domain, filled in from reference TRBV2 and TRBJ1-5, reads EPEVTQTPSHQVTQMGQEVILRCVPISNHLYFYWYRQILGQKVEFLVSFYNNEISEKSEIFDDQFSVERPDGSNFTLKIRSTKLEDSAMYFCASSDGTGRVQPQHFGDGTRLSIL.

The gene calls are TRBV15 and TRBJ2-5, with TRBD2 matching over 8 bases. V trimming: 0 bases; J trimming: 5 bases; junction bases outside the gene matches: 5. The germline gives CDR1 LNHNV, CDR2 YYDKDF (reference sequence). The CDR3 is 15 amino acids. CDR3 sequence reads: CATSRDRTSRETQYF. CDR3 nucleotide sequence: TGTGCCACCAGCAGAGATAGGACTAGCCGGGAGACCCAGTACTTC.

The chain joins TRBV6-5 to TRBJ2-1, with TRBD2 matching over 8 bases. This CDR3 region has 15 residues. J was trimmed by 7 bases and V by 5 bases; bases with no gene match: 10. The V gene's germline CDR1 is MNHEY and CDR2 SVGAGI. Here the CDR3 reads CASSPRVAGWNEQFF. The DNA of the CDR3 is TGTGCCAGCAGTCCTCGGGTAGCGGGATGGAATGAGCAGTTCTTC.

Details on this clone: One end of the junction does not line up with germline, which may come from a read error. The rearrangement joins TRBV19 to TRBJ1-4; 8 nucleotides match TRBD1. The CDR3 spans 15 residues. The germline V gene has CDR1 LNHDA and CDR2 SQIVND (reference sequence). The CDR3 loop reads CASTITGGSNEKLFF. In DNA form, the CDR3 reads TGTGCCAGTACTATAACAGGGGGTTCTAATGAAAAACTGTTTTTT.

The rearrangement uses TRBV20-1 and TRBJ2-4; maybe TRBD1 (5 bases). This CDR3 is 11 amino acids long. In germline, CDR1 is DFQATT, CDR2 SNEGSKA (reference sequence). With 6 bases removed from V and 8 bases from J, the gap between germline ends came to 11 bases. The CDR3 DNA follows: TGCAGTGCAAACCAGGGTTACATTCAGTACTTC. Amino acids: CSANQGYIQYF.

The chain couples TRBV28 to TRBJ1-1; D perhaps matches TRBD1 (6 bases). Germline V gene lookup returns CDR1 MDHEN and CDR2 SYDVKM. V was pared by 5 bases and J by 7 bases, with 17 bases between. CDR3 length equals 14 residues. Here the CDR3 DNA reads TGTGCCAGCAGTCCGAACAGGGCGAACGGTGAAGCTTTCTTT. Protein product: CASSPNRANGEAFF.

The CDR3 here is CASSRRLQGSNQPQHF. CDR3 coding DNA: TGTGCCAGCAGTCGTCGATTACAGGGGAGCAATCAGCCCCAGCATTTT. The V gene is TRBV28, the J gene TRBJ1-5; 7 nucleotides line up with TRBD1. The trim removed 5 bases at V and 1 base at J, leaving 8 bases unmatched. The V gene's germline CDR1 is MDHEN and CDR2 SYDVKM. The CDR3 has 16 amino acids.

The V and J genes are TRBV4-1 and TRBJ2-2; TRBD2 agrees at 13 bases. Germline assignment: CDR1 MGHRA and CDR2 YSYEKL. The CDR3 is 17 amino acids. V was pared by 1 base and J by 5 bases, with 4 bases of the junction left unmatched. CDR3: CASSQGLAGGRTGELFF. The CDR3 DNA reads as TGCGCCAGCAGCCAAGGACTAGCGGGAGGTAGAACCGGGGAGCTGTTTTTT.

CDR3 coding DNA: TGCGCCAGCAGCGGAGTCTCCTACAATGAGCAGTTCTTC. Protein product: CASSGVSYNEQFF. The chain joins TRBV10-2 to TRBJ2-1; D is undetermined. This CDR3 contains 13 residues. V was clipped by 6 bases and J by 0 bases, with 6 bases between them. CDR1 is WSHSY, CDR2 SAAADI, per germline.

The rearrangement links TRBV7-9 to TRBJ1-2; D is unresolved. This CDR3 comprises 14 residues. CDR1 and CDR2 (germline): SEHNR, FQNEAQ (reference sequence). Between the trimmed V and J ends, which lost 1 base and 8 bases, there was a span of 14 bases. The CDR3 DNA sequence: TGTGCCAGCAGCTTAGGGCAGGCTTTCCGGGGCTACACCTTC. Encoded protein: CASSLGQAFRGYTF. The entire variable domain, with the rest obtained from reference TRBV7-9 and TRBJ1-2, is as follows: DTGVSQNPRHKITKRGQNVTFRCDPISEHNRLYWYRQTLGQGPEFLTYFQNEAQLEKSRLLSDRFSAERPKGSFSTLEIQRTEQGDSAMYLCASSLGQAFRGYTFGSGTRLTVV.

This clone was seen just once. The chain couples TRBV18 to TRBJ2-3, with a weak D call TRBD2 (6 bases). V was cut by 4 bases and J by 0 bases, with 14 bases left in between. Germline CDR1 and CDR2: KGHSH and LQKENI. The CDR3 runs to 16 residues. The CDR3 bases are TGTGCCAGCTCACTATTAGCGGAGGCTAGCACAGATACGCAGTATTTT. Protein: CASSLLAEASTDTQYF.

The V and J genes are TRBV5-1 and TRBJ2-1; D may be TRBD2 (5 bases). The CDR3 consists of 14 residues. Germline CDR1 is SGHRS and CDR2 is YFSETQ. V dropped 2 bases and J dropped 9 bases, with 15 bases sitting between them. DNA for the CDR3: TGCGCCAGCAGCTTAACGGGAACGGCTTTTGAGCAGTTCTTC. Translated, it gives CASSLTGTAFEQFF.

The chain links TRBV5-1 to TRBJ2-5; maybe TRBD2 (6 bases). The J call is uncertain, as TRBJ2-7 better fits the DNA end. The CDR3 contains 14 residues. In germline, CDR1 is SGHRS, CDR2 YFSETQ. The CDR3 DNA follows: TGCGCCAGCAGCGTGGGACTCCGGGGTTACGAGCAGTACTTC. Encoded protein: CASSVGLRGYEQYF.

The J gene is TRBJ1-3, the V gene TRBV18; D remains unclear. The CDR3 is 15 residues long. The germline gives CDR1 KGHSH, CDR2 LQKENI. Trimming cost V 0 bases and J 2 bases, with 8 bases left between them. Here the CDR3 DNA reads TGTGCCAGCTCACCACCGAGCAGTCCTGGAAACACCATATATTTT. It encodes CASSPPSSPGNTIYF.

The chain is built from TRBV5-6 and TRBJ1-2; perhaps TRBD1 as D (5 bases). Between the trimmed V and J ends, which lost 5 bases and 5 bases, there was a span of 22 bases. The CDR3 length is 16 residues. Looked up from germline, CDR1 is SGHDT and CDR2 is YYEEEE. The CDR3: CASSYGPGAPRYGYTF. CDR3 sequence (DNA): TGTGCCAGCAGTTACGGACCTGGGGCACCAAGATATGGCTACACCTTC. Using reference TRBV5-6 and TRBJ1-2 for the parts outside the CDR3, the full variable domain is DAGVTQSPTHLIKTRGQQVTLRCSPKSGHDTVSWYQQALGQGPQFIFQYYEEEERQRGNFPDRFSGHQFPNYSSELNVNALLLGDSALYLCASSYGPGAPRYGYTFGSGTRLTVV.